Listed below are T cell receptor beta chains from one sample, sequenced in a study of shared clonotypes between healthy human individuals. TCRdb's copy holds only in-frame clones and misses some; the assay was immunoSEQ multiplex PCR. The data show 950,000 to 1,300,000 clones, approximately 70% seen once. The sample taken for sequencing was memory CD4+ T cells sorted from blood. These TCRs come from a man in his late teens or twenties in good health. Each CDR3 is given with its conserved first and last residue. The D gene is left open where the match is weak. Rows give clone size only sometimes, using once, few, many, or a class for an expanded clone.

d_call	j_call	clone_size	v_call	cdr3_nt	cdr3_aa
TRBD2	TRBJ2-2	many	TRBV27	TGTGCCAGCAGTGCCGGACTAGCGGGCCGTTTCAGGAACACCGGGGAGCTGTTTTTT	CASSAGLAGRFRNTGELFF
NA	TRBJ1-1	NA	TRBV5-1	TGCGCCAGCAGCTCCGATGGGTCAGGGACTGAAGCTTTCTTT	CASSSDGSGTEAFF
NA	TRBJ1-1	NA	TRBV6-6	TGTGCCAGCAAAGGGTTCATGAACACTGAAGCTTTCTTT	CASKGFMNTEAFF
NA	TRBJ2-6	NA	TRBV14	TGTGCCAGCAGCGTTAAGATCAGAGCCTCTGGGGCCAACGTCCTGACTTTC	CASSVKIRASGANVLTF
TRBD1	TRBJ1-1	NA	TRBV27	TGTGCCAGCCGTTGGACAGGGGGGGCTGAAGCTTTCTTT	CASRWTGGAEAFF
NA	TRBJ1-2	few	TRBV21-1	TGTGCCAGCAGCAGCGCAGGGGGTGGCTACACCTTC	CASSSAGGGYTF
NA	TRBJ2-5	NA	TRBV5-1	TGCGCCAGCAGCTTGGGGGTGGTAGAGACCCAGTACTTC	CASSLGVVETQYF
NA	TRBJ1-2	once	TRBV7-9	TGTGCCAGCAGCTTTGAGGCCCAAGGCTACACCTTC	CASSFEAQGYTF
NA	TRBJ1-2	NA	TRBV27	TGTGCCAGCAGCCCTAGGGGCTCCTATGGCTACACCTTC	CASSPRGSYGYTF
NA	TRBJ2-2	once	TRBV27	TGTGCCAGCAGTTTCTTCGACAGGAGCGACACCGGGGAGCTGTTTTTT	CASSFFDRSDTGELFF
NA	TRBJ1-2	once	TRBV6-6	TGTGCCAGCAGTGCACAGGTTAACTATGGCTACACCTTC	CASSAQVNYGYTF
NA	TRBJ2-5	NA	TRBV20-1	TGCAGCGCCAAGGACCCTGAGACCCAGTACTTC	CSAKDPETQYF
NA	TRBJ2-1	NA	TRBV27	TGTGCCAGCAGTGAAGCGGGCTCCTACAATGAGCAGTTCTTC	CASSEAGSYNEQFF